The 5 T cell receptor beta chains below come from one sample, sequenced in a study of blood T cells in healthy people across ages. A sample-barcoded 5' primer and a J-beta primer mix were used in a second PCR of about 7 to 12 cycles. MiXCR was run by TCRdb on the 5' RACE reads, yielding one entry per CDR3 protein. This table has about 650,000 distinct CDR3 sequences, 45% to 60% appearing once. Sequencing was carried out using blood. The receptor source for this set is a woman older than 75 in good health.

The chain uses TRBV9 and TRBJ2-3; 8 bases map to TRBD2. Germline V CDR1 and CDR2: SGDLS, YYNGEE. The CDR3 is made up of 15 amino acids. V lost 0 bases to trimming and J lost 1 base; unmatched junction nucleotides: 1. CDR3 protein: CASSVGGGRTDTQYF. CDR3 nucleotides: TGTGCCAGCAGCGTAGGCGGGGGGCGCACAGATACGCAGTATTTT.

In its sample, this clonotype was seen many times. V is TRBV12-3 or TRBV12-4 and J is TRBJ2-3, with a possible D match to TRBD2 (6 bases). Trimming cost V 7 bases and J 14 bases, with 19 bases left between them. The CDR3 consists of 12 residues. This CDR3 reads CASTLSTSTMYF. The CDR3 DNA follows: TGTGCCAGCACCCTATCGACTAGTACTATGTATTTT.

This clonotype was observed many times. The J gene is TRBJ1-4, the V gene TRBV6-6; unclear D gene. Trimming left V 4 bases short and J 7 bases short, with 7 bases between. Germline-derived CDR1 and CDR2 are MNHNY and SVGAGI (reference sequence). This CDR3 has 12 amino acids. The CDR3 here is CASSSSAEKLFF. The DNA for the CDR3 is TGTGCCAGCAGTTCGTCAGCTGAAAAACTGTTTTTT.

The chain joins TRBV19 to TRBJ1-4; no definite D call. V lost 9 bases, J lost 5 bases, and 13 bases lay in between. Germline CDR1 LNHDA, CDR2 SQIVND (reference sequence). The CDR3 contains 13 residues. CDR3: CASTDGYNEKLFF. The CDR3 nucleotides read TGTGCCAGCACCGATGGCTACAATGAAAAACTGTTTTTT.

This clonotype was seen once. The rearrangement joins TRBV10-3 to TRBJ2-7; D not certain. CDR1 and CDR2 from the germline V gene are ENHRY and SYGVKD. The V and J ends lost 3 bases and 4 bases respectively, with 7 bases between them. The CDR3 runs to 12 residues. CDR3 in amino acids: CAISDNSYEQYF. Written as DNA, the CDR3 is TGTGCCATCAGTGACAACTCGTACGAGCAGTACTTC.